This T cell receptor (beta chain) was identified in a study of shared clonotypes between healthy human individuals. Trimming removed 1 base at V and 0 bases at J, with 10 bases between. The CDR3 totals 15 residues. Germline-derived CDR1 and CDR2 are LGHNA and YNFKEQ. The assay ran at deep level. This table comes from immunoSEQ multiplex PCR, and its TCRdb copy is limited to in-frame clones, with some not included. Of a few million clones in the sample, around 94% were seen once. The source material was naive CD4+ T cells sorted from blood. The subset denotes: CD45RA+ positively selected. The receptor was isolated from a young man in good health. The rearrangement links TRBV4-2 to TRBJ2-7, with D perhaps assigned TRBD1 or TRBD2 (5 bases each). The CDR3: CASSQVGTLSYEQYF. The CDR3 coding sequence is TGTGCCAGCAGCCAAGTAGGGACCCTCTCCTACGAGCAGTACTTC.